This T cell receptor (beta chain) was profiled in a study of identical twins (dated by TCRdb to 2016 to 2018). Concerning the study at large: TCR alpha and beta repertoires from monozygotic twins, unrelated adults of various ages and cord blood were deep-sequenced to test whether fetal clonotypes persist. To rule out contamination, the twin experiments were replicated at different times with different library preparation protocols.

Inclusive of the bounding cysteine and phenylalanine, the CDR3 is 15 residues long. Left in the record is the CDR3 DNA by itself, 45 bases read in frame from the first base. After removal of 7 bases from V and 4 bases from J, the junction retains 10 bases not matched to a gene. CDR1 and CDR2 are read off the germline V gene as SGHVS and FQNEAQ. A word on this clonotype: The clone's antigen remains unknown. Per-nucleotide qualities are absent, and no much larger clonotype sits a single base away.

Only healthy Caucasian donors were included. Three pairs of female monozygotic twins, all aged 18 to 29 years, were included in the twin cohort. CD4+ and CD8+ T cell populations were isolated with positive isolation kits from Invitrogen. Study-level results and caveats: Invariant T cells such as MAIT and iNKT could partly confound zero-insertion analyses, though diverse VJ usage argued against this for most clonotypes. Because the same donors could not be followed over many years, the conclusions relied on cross-sectional statistical analysis. Compared with coincidental sharing between unrelated individuals, out-of-frame TCR alpha sequences shared between twins showed an excess of sequences with low generation probability. A weaker excess of twin sharing was found in beta out-of-frame sequences because the signal-to-noise ratio was lowered by fewer shared sequences. Recombination models systematically underestimated out-of-frame TCR alpha sharing in monozygotic twins but agreed with sharing between unrelated individuals. Abundant cord blood beta clonotypes carried fewer insertions; young adult naive repertoires showed a weaker similar trend, while memory repertoires showed none.

The method was 5' RACE. TCRdb lists the instrument as Illumina HiSeq 2000. A universal primer binding site was introduced by template switching, and a unique molecular identifier was present in the final cDNA, enabling accurate counting of TCR cDNA molecules. First-strand cDNA for TCR alpha and beta chains was synthesized from specific primers in the conserved constant-segment region. To control for contamination, each cDNA library was double barcoded with a SMART-Mk sample barcode plus Illumina barcodes. TruSeq adapter sequences and Illumina sample barcodes were added in two successive PCR steps. Sequencing of the TCR alpha and beta cDNA libraries was done on the Illumina HiSeq platform using custom primers. The original methods were these. MiGEC was used to process raw reads and extract unique molecular identifiers, and MiXCR was used to find CDR3 positions. For each individual, recombination models were inferred using an EM algorithm with the repgenHMM and IGoR tools. Shared clonotypes were analyzed with the tcR package in R, and sharing was normalized by the product of cloneset sizes. To study raw recombination without the effects of thymic and clonal selection, out-of-frame nonproductive sequences were analyzed. The raw public reads went through TCRdb reprocessing: fastp at Q25, MiXCR clone calling, in-frame beta chains kept. Identical CDR3 proteins give one entry, which carries the most common genes and DNA. The V and J calls shown here were made by TCRdb, not taken from the authors' results. The sample has under 500,000 distinct CDR3 sequences on record, 13% to 15% of them singletons. The ten largest account for about 0.97% of the sample.

The same sample was also studied in work on yellow fever vaccine responses in identical twins. The second study also describes: The authors reported that the T cell response to vaccination in identical twins appeared partly convergent and partly personalized. In identical twins, the study followed T cell clones that responded to the vaccine with precision.

The chain was built from TRBV7-8 and TRBJ2-7, and 10 junctional nucleotides match TRBD2. The sequenced sample consisted of CD4+ T cells sorted from blood. The TCR originated in a woman aged 18-29 years in good health. The CDR3 protein: CASNSQAGGPYEQYF. The nucleotides read TGTGCCAGCAACTCCCAAGCGGGAGGGCCTTACGAGCAGTACTTC.